In this sample, the clone carrying this T cell receptor (beta chain) turned up a few times. TCRdb recomputed calls from the RT-PCR reads with MiXCR, one row per CDR3 protein. The repertoire holds almost 700,000 distinct CDR3 sequences, 13% to 15% seen once, with about 3.6% in the top ten. The CDR3 length is 13 residues. The J segment lost 5 bases and the V segment lost 6 bases, leaving 6 bases of the junction unmatched. Germline V gene data show CDR1 as DFQATT and CDR2 as SNEGSKA (reference sequence). The sample comprised memory CD4+ T cells from blood. This clonotype originated in a female donor in good health, serving as a healthy control. The rearrangement links TRBV20-1 to TRBJ2-3; 9 bases match TRBD1. CDR3 amino acids: CSAYRGPGDTQYF. In DNA, the CDR3 is TGCAGTGCCTACAGGGGGCCCGGAGATACGCAGTATTTT.